The sequence of this T cell receptor beta chain was determined in a study of T-cell memory formation after mild COVID-19. Of note for this clonotype: Its antigen is unidentified.

Study-wide results and limits: Chiefly within CM and EM were the contracting CD4+ clones; CD8+ ones were within EMRA.

TCRdb recomputed calls from the 5' RACE reads with MiXCR, one row per CDR3 protein. The profile shows roughly 240,000 distinct CDR3 sequences, around 15% of them singletons. This clonotype was sampled from a man between 18 and 35 years old who had mild COVID-19 (a few samples of this study predate the infection). Cell type and time point are not known. Sequencing was done on a sample of PBMCs or a T cell subset sorted from them (not recorded which).

The CDR3 reads CASRKPGDYGYTF. CDR3 nucleotides: TGTGCCAGCAGGAAACCGGGGGACTATGGCTACACCTTC. This chain connects TRBV5-5 to TRBJ1-2; a weak D match, TRBD1 (5 bases). Germline CDR1 is SGHKS and CDR2 is YYEKEE (reference sequence). The CDR3 sequence is 13 residues long. The ends were cut back, 5 bases at V and 3 bases at J, with 11 bases in the middle.